This paragraph covers one T cell receptor beta chain sequence. At the DNA level, this CDR3 is encoded by other sequences in the same sample as well. The sample belongs to a study of control samples from healthy donors and cancer patients. Some clones are missing from TCRdb's copy, which holds only in-frame ones; the method was immunoSEQ multiplex PCR. The sample holds more than 110,000 clones, approximately 91% seen once. Germline CDR1 SGHTA, CDR2 FQGTGA. The CDR3 is made up of 16 amino acids. Unmatched junction bases numbered 4, after V lost 3 bases and J lost 5 bases. What was sequenced was blood. The chain couples TRBV7-3 to TRBJ2-2; TRBD2 aligns across 12 bases. This TCR was sampled from a young woman in good health. Written as DNA, the CDR3 is TGTGCCAGCAGCTTGGGTCTAGCGGGAGGGACCGGGGAGCTGTTTTTT. This gives the protein CASSLGLAGGTGELFF.